One sample yielded the 2 T cell receptor beta chains listed below, sequenced in a study of beta chain features in type 1 diabetes. As every portion of the isolated RNA was reverse transcribed, the sequencing read expressed TCRB transcripts. Method: immunoSEQ multiplex PCR; TCRdb's copy keeps in-frame clones and lacks some. The sample yields a few hundred thousand clones, approximately 28% seen once. Sequenced material: naive CD4+ T cells from blood. The source of these receptors is a man aged 18 to 29 in good health.

This chain connects TRBV4-2 to TRBJ2-1; TRBD2 aligns across 7 bases. Trimming removed 2 bases from V and 0 bases from J; junction bases left unmatched: 1. Germline loops: CDR1 LGHNA, CDR2 YNFKEQ. The CDR3 contains 15 residues. The DNA of the CDR3 is TGTGCCAGCAGCCAAACTAGCGACTCCTACAATGAGCAGTTCTTC. Translated: CASSQTSDSYNEQFF.

The chain uses TRBV28 and TRBJ2-7; maybe TRBD1 (6 bases). The ends were cut back, 5 bases at V and 5 bases at J, with 19 bases in the middle. CDR1 is MDHEN, CDR2 SYDVKM, per germline. The CDR3 covers 15 residues. CDR3 residues: CASSLRIDRSHEQYF. DNA for the CDR3: TGTGCCAGCAGTCTCAGGATAGACAGGAGCCACGAGCAGTACTTC.